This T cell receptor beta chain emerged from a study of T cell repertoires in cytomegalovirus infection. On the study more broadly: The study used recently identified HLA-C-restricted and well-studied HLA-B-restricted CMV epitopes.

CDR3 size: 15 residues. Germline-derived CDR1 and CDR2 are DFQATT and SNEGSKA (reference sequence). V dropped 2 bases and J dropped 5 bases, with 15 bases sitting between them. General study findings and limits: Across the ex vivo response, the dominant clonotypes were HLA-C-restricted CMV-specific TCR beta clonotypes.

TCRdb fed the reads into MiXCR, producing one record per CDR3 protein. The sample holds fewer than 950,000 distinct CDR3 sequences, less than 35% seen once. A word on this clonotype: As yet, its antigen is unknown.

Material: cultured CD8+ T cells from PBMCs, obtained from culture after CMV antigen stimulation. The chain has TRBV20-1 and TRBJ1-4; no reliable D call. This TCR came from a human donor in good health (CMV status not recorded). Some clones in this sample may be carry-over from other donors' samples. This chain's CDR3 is CSARFGRSLNEKLFF. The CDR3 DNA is TGCAGTGCTAGATTTGGCCGATCCTTAAATGAAAAACTGTTTTTT.